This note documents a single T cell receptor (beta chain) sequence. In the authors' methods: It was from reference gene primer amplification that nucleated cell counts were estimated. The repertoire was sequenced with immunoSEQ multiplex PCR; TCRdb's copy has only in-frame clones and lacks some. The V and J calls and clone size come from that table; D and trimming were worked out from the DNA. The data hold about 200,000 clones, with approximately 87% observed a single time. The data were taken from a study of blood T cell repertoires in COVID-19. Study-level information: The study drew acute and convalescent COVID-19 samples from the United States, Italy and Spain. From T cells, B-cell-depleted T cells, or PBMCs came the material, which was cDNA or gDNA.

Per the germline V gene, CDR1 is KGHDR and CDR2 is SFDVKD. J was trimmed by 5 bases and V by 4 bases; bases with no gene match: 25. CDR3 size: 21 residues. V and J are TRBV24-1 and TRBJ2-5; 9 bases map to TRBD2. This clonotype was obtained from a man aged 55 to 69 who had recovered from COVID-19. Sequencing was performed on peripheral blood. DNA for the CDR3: TGTGCCACCAGTGAATCAAAGCCCTCCTCGCCGGGCGGGAGGGCCCAGGAGACCCAGTACTTC. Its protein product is CATSESKPSSPGGRAQETQYF.